A single sample is the source of the 13 T cell receptor beta chains below, sequenced in a study of OX40 agonist ivuxolimab in advanced cancers. TCRdb's copy holds only in-frame clones and misses some; the assay was immunoSEQ multiplex PCR. The sample yields approximately 100,000 clones, about 90% seen once. The starting material was CD4+ or CD8+ T cells sorted from blood, obtained in a trial of the OX40 agonist ivuxolimab. Every receptor here comes from an adult with an advanced solid tumor such as melanoma, head and neck, liver or kidney cancer.

The chain carries TRBV9 and TRBJ2-1; TRBD2 is a possible D gene (5 bases). Germline CDR1 reads SGDLS; CDR2 reads YYNGEE. CDR3 length equals 14 residues. V was cut by 0 bases and J by 3 bases, with 7 bases left in between. The CDR3 sequence is CASSVVGNYNEQFF. The DNA for the CDR3 is TGTGCCAGCAGCGTAGTCGGGAACTACAATGAGCAGTTCTTC. The full variable domain, its missing parts supplied by reference TRBV9 and TRBJ2-1, is DSGVTQTPKHLITATGQRVTLRCSPRSGDLSVYWYQQSLDQGLQFLIQYYNGEERAKGNILERFSAQQFPDLHSELNLSSLELGDSALYFCASSVVGNYNEQFFGPGTRLTVL.

The gene calls are TRBV7-2 and TRBJ2-1; 8 bases fit TRBD1. Germline assignment: CDR1 SGHTA and CDR2 FQGNSA. The CDR3 is 14 residues long. Unmatched junction bases numbered 2, after V lost 5 bases and J lost 2 bases. This CDR3 is CASSQDRAYNEQFF. The CDR3 nucleotides are TGTGCCAGCAGCCAGGACAGGGCCTACAATGAGCAGTTCTTC.

This clone was seen a single time. The chain couples TRBV7-2 to TRBJ2-3; possibly TRBD2 for D (5 bases). The V gene lost 1 base and the J gene lost 0 bases, with 5 bases spanning the gap. The germline CDR1 and CDR2 sequences are SGHTA and FQGNSA. The CDR3 length is 14 residues. Written as DNA, the CDR3 is TGTGCCAGCAGCTTAGGGACTAGCACAGATACGCAGTATTTT. It codes for CASSLGTSTDTQYF.

The chain has TRBV7-9 and TRBJ1-4; no clear D. There are 11 residues in the CDR3. V was cut by 1 base and J by 7 bases, with 1 base left in between. Germline assignment: CDR1 SEHNR and CDR2 FQNEAQ (reference sequence). The CDR3 DNA sequence: TGTGCCAGCAGCTTAGTTGAAAAACTGTTTTTT. Its protein product is CASSLVEKLFF.

This chain connects TRBV4-2 to TRBJ2-7, with TRBD1 matching 9 bases. The CDR3 spans 17 residues. CDR1 is LGHNA, CDR2 YNFKEQ, per germline. The V gene end was trimmed by 0 bases and the J gene end by 3 bases; junction bases not matched to a gene: 9. This chain's CDR3 is CASSQDGDGTGHYEQYF. CDR3 sequence (DNA): TGTGCCAGCAGCCAAGATGGAGACGGGACAGGGCACTACGAGCAGTACTTC.

The CDR3 DNA reads as TGTGCCAGCAGTGAAGCCCCCCCAGCTTTCTTT. Translated, it gives CASSEAPPAFF. V is TRBV6-1 and J is TRBJ1-1; D is uncertain. The CDR3 extends over 11 amino acids. From germline, CDR1 is MNHNS and CDR2 SASEGT. V was trimmed by 0 bases and J by 10 bases, leaving 6 bases between them.

The rearrangement links TRBV5-1 to TRBJ2-7; 8 bases fit TRBD2. J was trimmed by 3 bases and V by 1 base; bases with no gene match: 3. This CDR3 contains 14 residues. Germline V gene lookup returns CDR1 SGHRS and CDR2 YFSETQ. The chain's CDR3 is CASSLLLAGYEQYF. The DNA for the CDR3 is TGCGCCAGCAGCTTGCTTCTAGCGGGCTACGAGCAGTACTTC.

The rearrangement uses TRBV11-2 and TRBJ2-7; 11 nucleotides match TRBD2. V gave up 3 bases and J gave up 0 bases; unmatched junction bases: 13. The CDR3 is made up of 19 amino acids. Germline-derived CDR1 and CDR2 are SGHAT and FQNNGV. CDR3 sequence (DNA): TGTGCCAGCAGCTTCCCCCTTCTAGCGGGAGGACCGAGCTCCTACGAGCAGTACTTC. It encodes CASSFPLLAGGPSSYEQYF.

The J gene is TRBJ1-4, the V gene TRBV7-9; D call uncertain. Per germline, CDR1 SEHNR and CDR2 FQNEAQ (reference sequence). CDR3 length equals 15 residues. V lost 3 bases and J lost 5, with 13 bases in between. The CDR3 sequence is CASSLDRKRNEKLFF. The CDR3 nucleotides are TGTGCCAGCAGCTTGGACCGGAAGAGGAATGAAAAACTGTTTTTT.

The rearrangement uses TRBV7-8 and TRBJ1-5, with D maybe TRBD1 (5 bases). The germline V gene encodes CDR1 SGHVS and CDR2 FQNEAQ. CDR3 length: 15 residues. Trimming cost V 1 base and J 2 bases, with 9 bases left between them. The CDR3 bases are TGTGCCAGCAGCTTAGATTGGGGGGGCAATCAGCCCCAGCATTTT. Translating it yields CASSLDWGGNQPQHF.

The J gene is TRBJ2-1, the V gene TRBV28; 13 nucleotides align to TRBD2. V was clipped by 3 bases and J by 5 bases; unmatched bases: 13. Germline CDR1 is MDHEN and CDR2 is SYDVKM. CDR3 length: 19 amino acids. The CDR3 region is CASSLTSGRIFLLNNEQFF. The DNA for the CDR3 is TGTGCCAGCAGTTTGACTAGCGGGAGGATTTTCCTCCTTAACAATGAGCAGTTCTTC. The whole variable domain, remainder taken from reference TRBV28 and TRBJ2-1, is DVKVTQSSRYLVKRTGEKVFLECVQDMDHENMFWYRQDPGLGLRLIYFSYDVKMKEKGDIPEGYSVSREKKERFSLILESASTNQTSMYLCASSLTSGRIFLLNNEQFFGPGTRLTVL.

The J gene is TRBJ2-7, the V gene TRBV30, with 9 bases aligning to TRBD1. The CDR3 contains 16 residues. From germline, CDR1 is GTSNPN and CDR2 SVGIG (reference sequence). V lost 2 bases, J lost 1 base, and 9 bases stayed unmatched. For the CDR3, the DNA is TGTGCCTGGAGTAGGGCGGCGACAGGGGGGTCCTACGAGCAGTACTTC. Residues: CAWSRAATGGSYEQYF.

The rearrangement uses TRBV7-2 and TRBJ2-2; TRBD2 aligns across 9 bases. The CDR3 runs to 17 residues. Germline loops: CDR1 SGHTA, CDR2 FQGNSA. With V trimmed by 5 bases and J by 2 bases, 9 bases remained unmatched. CDR3 in amino acids: CASSRSMTSGNTGELFF. The CDR3 DNA sequence: TGTGCCAGCAGCCGCTCCATGACTAGCGGAAACACCGGGGAGCTGTTTTTT.